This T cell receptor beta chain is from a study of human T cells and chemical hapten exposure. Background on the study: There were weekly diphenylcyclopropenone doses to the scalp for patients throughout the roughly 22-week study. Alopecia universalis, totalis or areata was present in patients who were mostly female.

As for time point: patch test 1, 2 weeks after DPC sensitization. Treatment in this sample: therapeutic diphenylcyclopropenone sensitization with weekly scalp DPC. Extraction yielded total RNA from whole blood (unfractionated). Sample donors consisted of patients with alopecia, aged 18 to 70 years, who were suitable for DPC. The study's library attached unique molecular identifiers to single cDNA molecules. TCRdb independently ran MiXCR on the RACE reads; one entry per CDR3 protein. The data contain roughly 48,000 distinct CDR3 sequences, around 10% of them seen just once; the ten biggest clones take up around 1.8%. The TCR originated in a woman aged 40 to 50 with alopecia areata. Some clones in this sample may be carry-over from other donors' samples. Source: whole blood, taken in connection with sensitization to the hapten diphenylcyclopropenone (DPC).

The CDR3 loop reads CASSRDSEQYF. The CDR3 coding sequence is TGCGCCAGCAGCCGGGACAGCGAGCAGTACTTC. This chain connects TRBV5-1 to TRBJ2-7; 7 positions match TRBD1. Germline V gene data show CDR1 as SGHRS and CDR2 as YFSETQ. This CDR3 has 11 residues. With V trimmed by 4 bases and J by 6 bases, 1 base remained unmatched. Looking up the rest from reference TRBV5-1 and TRBJ2-7 gives the full variable domain: KAGVTQTPRYLIKTRGQQVTLSCSPISGHRSVSWYQQTPGQGLQFLFEYFSETQRNKGNFPGRFSGRQFSNSRSEMNVSTLELGDSALYLCASSRDSEQYFGPGTRLTVT.